This T cell receptor (beta chain) was sequenced during a study of molecular identifiers for immune sequencing clone quantification listed by TCRdb under 2018. In terms of the full investigation: For a replicate experiment, RNA from around 20,000 or 100,000 naive CD8 T cells was divided into five aliquots, of which four were sequenced. This methods study used CD8 T cells to benchmark TCR RNA copy counting and molecular-identifier clustering-based TCR repertoire sequencing (MIDCIRS).

What the work shows at the level of the full study, not this receptor alone: The sizes of highly expanded clones could end up underestimated when identical TCR molecules share a barcode. Spiked-in Jurkat TCR RNA equivalent to a single cell was reported to be detectable even among one million naive CD8 T cells. The naive libraries included spiked-in Jurkat TCR RNA (under eleven copies' worth), and this Jurkat TCR RNA is not part of the donor repertoire. When barcode sub-clustering was omitted, TCR diversity was inflated by chimeric consensus sequences, with chimeras reaching as high as 47%. Modeling estimated around 3 recovered TCR RNA copies per cell, compared with about 10 by digital PCR, which implies about 30% capture efficiency. In CMV-specific effector cells, clones with more than 20 RNA copies contained over 97% of molecules, whereas in naive cells such clones contained under 1% of molecules.

This clonotype was seen at least ten times. No cognate antigen has been identified for it. Base qualities are not recorded, but no much larger clone differs from it by a single base. Libraries of naive CD8 T cells were built from around 18,000 to 910,000 sorted cells, with 10%, 30% or 50% of the purified RNA used. On a BD FACSAria II, naive CD8 T cells were FACS-sorted as CD8+CD4-CCR7+CD45RA+ and collected into RLT Plus buffer. Ten to eleven TCR copies' worth of Jurkat RNA were spiked into about 19,000-1,000,000 naive CD8 T cell samples to test detection sensitivity. CD8 T cells were enriched with RosetteSep CD8+ T Cell Enrichment Cocktail and Ficoll-Paque, followed by ACK red cell lysis. The germline ends are 5 bases apart after V is trimmed by 3 bases and J by 6 bases. The cysteine opens and the phenylalanine closes a CDR3 of 11 amino acids. Just CDR3 DNA is preserved here, 33 bases in frame from base 1. The germline V gene (reference sequence) yields PRHDT for CDR1 and FYEKMQ for CDR2.

Library generation was performed with PCR. Sequenced using a NextSeq 500. Preparation of bulk TCR libraries followed a previously described approach, with the TCR primers listed in Table S5. Purification of total RNA was performed with the Qiagen AllPrep DNA/RNA kit. Reads from multiple sequencing runs of the same library were pooled before analysis. On the authors' methods: Only reads with exact TCR constant sequence were kept, trimmed to 150 nt, and grouped by their 12-nt molecular barcodes. Within each barcode group, reads were sub-clustered at a 15% Levenshtein threshold, and quality-weighted consensus sequences were built per RNA molecule. Non-functional sequences were discarded, and so were lower-count sequences lying one edit away from another sequence. Based on fitting two negative binomial distributions, any barcode sub-cluster with under 20% of the maximum read count was discarded. Using fastp at Q25 and MiXCR, TCRdb reprocessed the public reads and kept productive beta chains. Each record represents a unique CDR3 protein, reported with the most common genes and DNA among its rows. TCRdb's processing, not the authors' own work, is the source of the V and J calls. Here the sample has 97,000 or so distinct CDR3 sequences; 20% to 25% occur a single time. Approximately 0.91% of the sample rests with the top ten.

Recombination connected TRBV13 to TRBJ1-1; the D gene remains uncertain. Input material: naive CD8+ T cells from blood, with Jurkat cell RNA spiked in. The cell subset or site label here, explained by the study, means: FACS-sorted CD8+CD4-CCR7+CD45RA+ naive T cells. This TCR was sampled from a human donor in good health. Some libraries in this study had Jurkat cell RNA spiked in. The nucleotide sequence reads TGTGCCAGCAGCTTGGAGGCTGAAGCTTTCTTT. This translates into CASSLEAEAFF.